This entry lists 27 T cell receptor beta chains sequenced from one sample in a study of PD-1 blockade in classical Hodgkin lymphoma. As for time point: newly diagnosed, previously untreated cHL patient sample. Thawed PBMCs underwent magnetic negative selection to obtain purified CD8+ T cells. Clones were read by immunoSEQ multiplex PCR, and TCRdb kept only the in-frame ones, dropping some. The sample holds 23,000 or so clones, about 83% seen once. The sample comprised CD8+ T cells from blood. All receptors come from a human donor with classical Hodgkin lymphoma.

V usage is TRBV4-1 and J usage is TRBJ2-2, with 11 bases lining up with TRBD1. The CDR3 loop spans 16 amino acids. CDR1 is MGHRA, CDR2 YSYEKL, per germline. V trimming: 4 bases; J trimming: 3 bases; junction bases outside the gene matches: 4. DNA of the CDR3: TGCGCCAGCAGCCGAGAGGGACAGGGGGACACCGGGGAGCTGTTTTTT. Protein product: CASSREGQGDTGELFF.

This clone appeared a few times. The chain joins TRBV7-2 to TRBJ1-2, with D tentatively TRBD1 (5 bases). The V and J ends lost 4 bases and 4 bases respectively, with 13 bases between them. The length of the CDR3 is 14 residues. The germline gives CDR1 SGHTA, CDR2 FQGNSA. Written as DNA, the CDR3 is TGTGCCAGCAGCTCAAGAGGGGTCCTCTATGGCTACACCTTC. It yields the protein CASSSRGVLYGYTF.

The chain is built from TRBV5-4 and TRBJ2-7; no reliable D call. The germline gives CDR1 SGHNT, CDR2 YYREEE (reference sequence). The CDR3 sequence is 13 residues long. V gave up 1 base and J gave up 1 base, with 6 bases separating them. The CDR3 DNA reads TGTGCCAGCAGCTTGTTGCGTTCCTACGAGCAGTACTTC. Translating it yields CASSLLRSYEQYF.

This sequence joins TRBV18 and TRBJ1-4; D remains ambiguous. CDR3 size: 15 residues. Between the trimmed V and J ends, which lost 0 bases and 4 bases, there was a span of 9 bases. Per the germline V gene, CDR1 is KGHSH and CDR2 is LQKENI. The CDR3 region is CASSPPEASNEKLFF. CDR3 DNA: TGTGCCAGCTCACCACCCGAGGCTAGTAATGAAAAACTGTTTTTT.

The chain has TRBV4-1 and TRBJ2-7; D unclear. V was cut by 0 bases and J by 7 bases, with 16 bases left in between. The V gene's germline CDR1 is MGHRA and CDR2 YSYEKL. The CDR3 is 15 residues long. The DNA of the CDR3 is TGCGCCAGCAGCCAAGATTTTACACCCCTGGGGGAGCAGTACTTC. As protein: CASSQDFTPLGEQYF.

This chain links TRBV7-2 with TRBJ1-5; no firm D call. The V and J ends lost 3 bases and 7 bases respectively, with 10 bases between them. This CDR3 region has 13 residues. Per the germline V gene, CDR1 is SGHTA and CDR2 is FQGNSA. CDR3 amino acids: CASSFSGIQPQHF. CDR3 nucleotides: TGTGCCAGCAGCTTCTCGGGGATCCAGCCCCAGCATTTT.

This sequence joins TRBV7-9 and TRBJ2-7; maybe TRBD2 (6 bases). Between the trimmed V and J ends, which lost 10 bases and 2 bases, there was a span of 12 bases. CDR3 size: 12 residues. The germline V gene has CDR1 SEHNR and CDR2 FQNEAQ (reference sequence). The CDR3 DNA follows: TGTGCCACTAATAGCGGCGCCTACGAGCAGTACTTC. Translated, it gives CATNSGAYEQYF.

The rearrangement joins TRBV4-3 to TRBJ2-6; 7 bases agree with TRBD1. There are 18 residues in the CDR3. With 1 base clipped from V and 0 bases from J, the junction kept 6 bases outside the gene matches. Germline CDR1 is LGHNA and CDR2 is YSLEER. The chain's CDR3 is CASSQALQGISGANVLTF. CDR3 DNA sequence: TGCGCCAGCAGCCAAGCTTTACAGGGGATCTCTGGGGCCAACGTCCTGACTTTC.

The V and J genes are TRBV4-1 and TRBJ2-7, with 8 bases fitting TRBD2. With V trimmed by 4 bases and J by 4 bases, 15 bases remained unmatched. CDR3 size: 17 residues. CDR1 is MGHRA and CDR2 is YSYEKL in the germline V gene. The CDR3: CASSLITTSGSSYEQYF. CDR3 DNA: TGCGCCAGCAGCCTAATCACGACGAGCGGGAGTTCGTACGAGCAGTACTTC.

The rearrangement joins TRBV19 to TRBJ1-4; 7 positions match TRBD1. The CDR3 loop spans 15 amino acids. V trimming: 4 bases; J trimming: 3 bases; junction bases outside the gene matches: 5. Germline lookup yields CDR1 LNHDA and CDR2 SQIVND (reference sequence). The DNA for the CDR3 is TGTGCCAGTAGTAGAGCCGACAGGGCTAATGAAAAACTGTTTTTT. This encodes CASSRADRANEKLFF.

This clone was detected once. The gene calls are TRBV4-2 and TRBJ2-1; D call uncertain. Trimming shortened V by 0 bases and J by 8 bases, and 11 bases separated the two germline ends. Germline V lookup: CDR1 LGHNA, CDR2 YNFKEQ. The CDR3 is 14 residues long. This CDR3 is CASSQEAQDDEQFF. CDR3 coding DNA: TGTGCCAGCAGCCAAGAGGCTCAGGACGATGAGCAGTTCTTC.

This clone appeared a single time. At one end the junction does not follow the germline gene, possibly because of a read error. The chain carries TRBV2 and TRBJ2-5; 9 nucleotides agree with TRBD1. The CDR3 length is 15 residues. Germline V gene data show CDR1 as SNHLY and CDR2 as FYNNEI. Here the CDR3 reads CASREGTGRGETQYF. CDR3 sequence (DNA): TGTGCCAGCAGAGAAGGGACAGGGAGAGGAGAGACCCAGTACTTC.

The chain links TRBV19 to TRBJ1-2; TRBD1 agrees at 12 bases. The CDR3 spans 16 residues. Germline V gene data show CDR1 as LNHDA and CDR2 as SQIVND (reference sequence). V lost 3 bases, J lost 7 bases, and 9 bases stayed unmatched. The chain's CDR3 is CASSILRDRGQGGYTF. The CDR3 DNA sequence: TGTGCCAGTAGTATCCTAAGGGACAGGGGGCAAGGTGGCTACACCTTC.

V usage is TRBV7-8 and J usage is TRBJ1-3, with D maybe TRBD1 (5 bases). The ends were cut back, 5 bases at V and 1 base at J, with 21 bases in the middle. CDR1 and CDR2 (germline): SGHVS, FQNEAQ. The CDR3 covers 18 residues. DNA of the CDR3: TGTGCCAGCAGCGTTTCGGGGGAATGGGCGATATCTGGAAACACCATATATTTT. This sequence encodes CASSVSGEWAISGNTIYF.

The chain carries TRBV6-5 and TRBJ2-7, with D perhaps matching TRBD2 (5 bases). V shed 0 bases and J shed 4 bases, with 10 bases lying between them. The CDR3 spans 14 residues. From germline, CDR1 is MNHEY and CDR2 SVGAGI. As DNA, the CDR3 is TGTGCCAGCAGTTACTCTCGGACTCTGTACGAGCAGTACTTC. Translating it yields CASSYSRTLYEQYF.

This chain uses TRBV28 with TRBJ2-3, with TRBD1 matching 7 bases. The junction had 5 bases not matched to a gene; V was cut back by 5 bases and J by 0 bases. The CDR3 loop spans 15 amino acids. Germline CDR1 and CDR2: MDHEN and SYDVKM. The CDR3 coding sequence is TGTGCCAGCAGTATCGACAGGGAAAGCACAGATACGCAGTATTTT. Residues: CASSIDRESTDTQYF.

The chain couples TRBV18 to TRBJ1-1, with no clear D. V lost 2 bases to trimming and J lost 1 base, with 11 bases between them. In germline, CDR1 is KGHSH, CDR2 LQKENI. The CDR3 spans 15 residues. CDR3 protein: CASSPRRTENTEAFF. The CDR3 coding sequence is TGTGCCAGCTCACCAAGGAGGACGGAGAACACTGAAGCTTTCTTT.

The rearrangement links TRBV6-1 to TRBJ2-7; D tentatively reads TRBD1 or TRBD2 (5 bases each). Between the trimmed V and J ends, which lost 1 base and 2 bases, there was a span of 18 bases. From germline, CDR1 is MNHNS and CDR2 SASEGT. The CDR3 runs to 17 residues. The CDR3 region is CASSEGGRAWSTYEQYF. The CDR3 bases are TGTGCCAGCAGTGAAGGGGGACGAGCGTGGTCTACCTACGAGCAGTACTTC.

Here the CDR3 reads CASSPGPTRTYEQYF. DNA of the CDR3: TGTGCCAGCTCACCAGGGCCCACACGCACTTACGAGCAGTACTTC. V and J are TRBV18 and TRBJ2-7, with D unresolved. Deletions cut 2 bases from V and 4 bases from J, with 15 bases between. There are 15 residues in the CDR3. From germline, CDR1 is KGHSH and CDR2 LQKENI.

This clone was seen a handful of times. The rearrangement links TRBV19 to TRBJ1-6; D call uncertain. The CDR3 spans 13 residues. Per germline, CDR1 LNHDA and CDR2 SQIVND (reference sequence). The V end was cut by 5 bases, the J end by 10 bases, with 12 bases between. CDR3 region: CASSLAVGSPLHF. The CDR3 DNA reads as TGTGCCAGTAGTTTGGCAGTGGGCTCACCCCTCCACTTT.

This clone has a single count. The J gene is TRBJ1-1, the V gene TRBV6-5, with unresolved D. This CDR3 has 14 amino acids. Trimming stripped 5 bases from V and 1 base from J, with 11 bases between. CDR1 MNHEY and CDR2 SVGAGI come from the germline V gene. The CDR3 DNA reads as TGTGCCAGCAGTCCCAATTCAGGGAACACTGAAGCTTTCTTT. Residues: CASSPNSGNTEAFF.

V usage is TRBV2 and J usage is TRBJ1-2, with D tentatively TRBD1 (6 bases). V lost 5 bases and J 3 bases, leaving 19 bases between the germline ends. Looked up from germline, CDR1 is SNHLY and CDR2 is FYNNEI. This CDR3 comprises 16 residues. CDR3 sequence: CASSSQRSGVHYGYTF. The CDR3 bases are TGTGCCAGCAGTTCCCAGAGATCAGGGGTGCACTATGGCTACACCTTC.

The chain uses TRBV9 and TRBJ1-2; TRBD1 matches at 8 bases. V was clipped by 2 bases and J by 4 bases; unmatched bases: 4. Germline CDR1 reads SGDLS; CDR2 reads YYNGEE. The CDR3 length is 14 residues. CDR3 protein: CASSVGQGGYGYTF. CDR3 bases: TGTGCCAGCAGCGTTGGACAGGGCGGCTATGGCTACACCTTC.

The chain is built from TRBV7-2 and TRBJ1-1; D is ambiguous. V shed 2 bases and J shed 1 base, with 11 bases lying between them. The V gene's germline CDR1 is SGHTA and CDR2 FQGNSA. The length of the CDR3 is 15 residues. The CDR3 DNA reads TGTGCCAGCAGCTTATTGGGGAGACAGAACACTGAAGCTTTCTTT. Residues: CASSLLGRQNTEAFF.

About this clone itself: One end of the junction does not line up with germline, which may come from a read error. The V and J genes are TRBV6-5 and TRBJ2-2, with a tentative D call TRBD1 (5 bases). Germline values: CDR1 MNHEY, CDR2 SVGAGI. The CDR3 is 15 amino acids. CDR3 in amino acids: CASSYYQGNTGELFF. For the CDR3, the DNA is TGTGCCAGCAGCTACTATCAGGGGAACACCGGGGAGCTGTTTTTT.

The rearrangement joins TRBV29-1 to TRBJ2-6; perhaps TRBD1 as D (5 bases). The CDR3 length is 14 residues. Germline loops: CDR1 SQVTM, CDR2 ANQGSEA. The V and J ends lost 7 bases and 3 bases respectively, with 13 bases between them. The CDR3 DNA is TGCAGCGCCCTTTTCAGGGTTGGGGCCAACGTCCTGACTTTC. Encoded protein: CSALFRVGANVLTF.

This rearrangement joins TRBV28 to TRBJ2-2; D uncertain. The V and J ends lost 8 bases and 2 bases respectively, with 12 bases between them. The CDR3 has 14 amino acids. CDR1 and CDR2 (germline): MDHEN, SYDVKM. The CDR3 region is CASGRTYNTGELFF. The CDR3 nucleotides are TGTGCCAGCGGAAGGACCTATAACACCGGGGAGCTGTTTTTT.